This is a list of T cell receptor beta chains from one sample in a study of cytomegalovirus exposure and HLA in healthy donors. Data came from immunoSEQ multiplex PCR; TCRdb stores just in-frame clones and leaves some out. The profile shows fewer than 140,000 clones, over 70% of them singletons. Sequencing was performed on PBMCs. These receptors were obtained from a female donor in good health and CMV-seronegative. CDR3s include the opening cysteine and the closing phenylalanine or tryptophan. Each record gives: D gene, V gene, J gene, CDR3 protein. D genes are given only for firm matches.

TRBD2	TRBV13	TRBJ2-1	CASSIQRGQGNEQFF
-	TRBV5-1	TRBJ2-7	CASSLAPAGQVGTYEQYF
-	TRBV6-6	TRBJ1-2	CASSYSPEGRGGDRF
TRBD2	TRBV6-6	TRBJ2-5	CASTRAGGGWETQYF
TRBD2	TRBV29-1	TRBJ2-3	CSAEVLAGGQDTQYF
TRBD1	TRBV10-2	TRBJ1-3	CASSEGAPGNTIYF
-	TRBV27	TRBJ1-5	CASSRGGLFNQPQHF
-	TRBV10-3	TRBJ2-5	CAISDIGGVAETQYF
-	TRBV29-1	TRBJ1-2	CSVSGTNYGYTF
-	TRBV2	TRBJ2-1	CASSDQIWGSGVNEQFF
-	TRBV30	TRBJ1-2	CAWSLGVSNYGYTF
TRBD1	TRBV28	TRBJ2-7	CASRESGQGYEQYF
TRBD1	TRBV7-8	TRBJ2-7	CASNPKRGTGAREQYF
-	TRBV30	TRBJ1-2	CAWRATRSGYTF
-	TRBV11-3	TRBJ2-7	CASSPTLRVSYEQYF
-	TRBV7-9	TRBJ2-3	CASSLGLAESTDTQYF
TRBD2	TRBV30	TRBJ2-2	CAWSPGLAGYTGELFF
TRBD1	TRBV5-8	TRBJ1-4	CASSLKWDRKLFF
TRBD1	TRBV25-1	TRBJ2-7	CASRRDRDAGEQYF
TRBD2	TRBV10-3	TRBJ2-2	CAISESMASGTNTGELFF
TRBD1	TRBV19	TRBJ1-5	CASGTRDRGNQPQHF
TRBD1	TRBV5-1	-	CASSLSPGTGNSYEQYF
TRBD1	TRBV5-4	TRBJ2-7	CASSQTGTGHYEQYF
-	TRBV7-9	TRBJ2-7	CASSSDTIYEQYF